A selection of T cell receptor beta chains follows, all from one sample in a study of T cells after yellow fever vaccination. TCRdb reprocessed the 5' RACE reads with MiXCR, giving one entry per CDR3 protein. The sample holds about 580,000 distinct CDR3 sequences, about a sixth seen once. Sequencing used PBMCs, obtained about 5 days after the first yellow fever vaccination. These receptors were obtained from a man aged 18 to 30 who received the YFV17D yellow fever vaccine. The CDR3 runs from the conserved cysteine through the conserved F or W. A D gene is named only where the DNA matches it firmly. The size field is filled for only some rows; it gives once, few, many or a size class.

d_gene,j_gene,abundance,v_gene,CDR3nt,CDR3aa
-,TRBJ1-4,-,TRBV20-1,TGCAGTGCTAGAGAAGTTAATAATGAAAAACTGTTTTTT,CSAREVNNEKLFF
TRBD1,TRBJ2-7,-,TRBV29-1,TGCAGCGCCTCCGGGACAGGCCTGGGCGAGCAGTACTTC,CSASGTGLGEQYF
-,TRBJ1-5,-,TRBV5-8,TGTGCCAGCAGCTCCGGGACGCACATCGGGCCCCAGCATTTT,CASSSGTHIGPQHF
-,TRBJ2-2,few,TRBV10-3,TGTGCCATCAGTGATTTGGTCGGAGCGAACACCGGGGAGCTGTTTTTT,CAISDLVGANTGELFF
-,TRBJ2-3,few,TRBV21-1,TGTGCCAGCACCCACTCCTCCGGGACAGGGGGCACCAATAGCACAGATACGCAGTATTTT,CASTHSSGTGGTNSTDTQYF
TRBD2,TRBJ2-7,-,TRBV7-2,TGTGCCAGCAGCTTAGGCTCGCCCTGGACTAGCGGTTCCTACGAGCAGTACTTC,CASSLGSPWTSGSYEQYF
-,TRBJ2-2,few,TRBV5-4,TGTGCCAGCAGCTTGGGCCGGCTTAACACCGGGGAGCTGTTTTTT,CASSLGRLNTGELFF
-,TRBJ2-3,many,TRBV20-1,TGCAGTGCCGCCCCCGGGGGCGCGCAGTATTTT,CSAAPGGAQYF
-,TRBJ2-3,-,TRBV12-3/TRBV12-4,TGTGCCAGCAGTTTCAACTACCCTAACCCTTCAGATACGCAGTATTTT,CASSFNYPNPSDTQYF
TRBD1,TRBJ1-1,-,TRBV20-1,TGCAGTGCTCACAGGGGACAGAACACTGAAGCTTTCTTT,CSAHRGQNTEAFF
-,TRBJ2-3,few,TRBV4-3,TGCGCCAGCAGCCAAGGTCCAGGCTCCACAGATACGCAGTATTTT,CASSQGPGSTDTQYF
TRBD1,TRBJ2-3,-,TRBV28,TGTGCCAGCAGTTTCCCCTCGGGACAGCCCGCCTCGGGCACAGATACGCAGTATTTT,CASSFPSGQPASGTDTQYF
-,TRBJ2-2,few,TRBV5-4,TGTGCCAGCAGCTTCATGCTAGAAACCGGGGAGCTGTTTTTT,CASSFMLETGELFF
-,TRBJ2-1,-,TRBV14,TGTGCCAGCAGCCAAGCGAGAACAGGGCTGAATGAGCAGTTCTTC,CASSQARTGLNEQFF
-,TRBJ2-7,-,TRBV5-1,TGCGCCAGCAGCTCGACAGCGAACTACGAGCAGTACTTC,CASSSTANYEQYF
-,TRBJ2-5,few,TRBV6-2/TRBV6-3,TGTGCCAGCATTCCCGCGTACCAAGAGACCCAGTACTTC,CASIPAYQETQYF
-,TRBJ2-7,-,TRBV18,TGTGCCAGCTCCCGGATCACGGGGGTCCGGGCCGAGCAGTACTTC,CASSRITGVRAEQYF
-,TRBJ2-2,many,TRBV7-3,TGTGCCAGCAGCTTAGCAGCCGGGGAGCTGTTTTTT,CASSLAAGELFF
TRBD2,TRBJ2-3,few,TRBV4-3,TGCGCCAGCAGCCAAGATCTTTGGACTAGCGGGGGGGCGCGCACAGATACGCAGTATTTT,CASSQDLWTSGGARTDTQYF
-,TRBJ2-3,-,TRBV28,TGTGCCAGCAGTCTGACAGAAGATACGCAGTATTTT,CASSLTEDTQYF
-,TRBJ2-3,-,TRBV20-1,TGCAGTGCCCCAGACGTCGACCGTCTCACAGATACGCAGTATTTT,CSAPDVDRLTDTQYF
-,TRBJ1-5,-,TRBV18,TGTGCCAGCTCACCGGGTGAGGGGTTACGCAATCAGCCCCAGCATTTT,CASSPGEGLRNQPQHF
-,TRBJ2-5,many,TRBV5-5,TGTGCCAGCAGCTTGACGACAGTTCAAGAGACCCAGTACTTC,CASSLTTVQETQYF
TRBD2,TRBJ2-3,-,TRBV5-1,TGCGCCAGCAGCCCGGAGACCGGGACTAGCGGGACAGATACGCAGTATTTT,CASSPETGTSGTDTQYF
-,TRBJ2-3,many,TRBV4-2,TGTGCCAGCAGCCAAGAAGGGGGACCCACAGATACGCAGTATTTT,CASSQEGGPTDTQYF
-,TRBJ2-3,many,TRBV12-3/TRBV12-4,TGTGCCAGTACAGCTTGGGTAGCAGATACGCAGTATTTT,CASTAWVADTQYF
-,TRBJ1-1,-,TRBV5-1,TGCGCCAGCAGTCTCCGGGACGCAGTCCGCACTGAAGCTTTCTTT,CASSLRDAVRTEAFF
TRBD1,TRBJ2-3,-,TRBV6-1,TGTGCCAGCAACCAGGTCGGACAGGGCAGGGTTTTGGATTCAGATACGCAGTATTTT,CASNQVGQGRVLDSDTQYF
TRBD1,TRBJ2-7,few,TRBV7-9,TGTGCCAGCAGCTCAGTCGACAGGGAAGTCTACGAGCAGTACTTC,CASSSVDREVYEQYF
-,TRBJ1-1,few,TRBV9,TGTGCCAGCAGCGGATACAGGGTGGGCTGGGACACTGAAGCTTTCTTT,CASSGYRVGWDTEAFF
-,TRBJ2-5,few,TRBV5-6,TGTGCCAGCAGCTTGGATGTTGGGTGGGAGACCCAGTACTTC,CASSLDVGWETQYF
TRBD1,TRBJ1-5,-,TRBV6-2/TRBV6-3,TGTGCCAGCAGTCACCGGACAGGGGGTTGGCCCCAGCATTTT,CASSHRTGGWPQHF
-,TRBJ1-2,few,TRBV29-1,TGCAGCGTTGTTCGGCAGGTATCAATGGATGGCTACACCTTC,CSVVRQVSMDGYTF
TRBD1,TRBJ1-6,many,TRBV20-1,TGCAGTGCTAGCGAACCGGGACAGGGAAGGTCACCCCTCCACTTT,CSASEPGQGRSPLHF
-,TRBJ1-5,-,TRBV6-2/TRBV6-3,TGTGCCAGCAGTTACTCGACGGCGGGATCGGAGAGCAATCAGCCCCAGCATTTT,CASSYSTAGSESNQPQHF
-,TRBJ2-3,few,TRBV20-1,TGCAGTGCTGCCCTAGGGAGCGGCACAGATACGCAGTATTTT,CSAALGSGTDTQYF
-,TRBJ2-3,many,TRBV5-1,TGCGCCAGCAGCTGGGCCGGGGCGGAGACAGATACGCAGTATTTT,CASSWAGAETDTQYF
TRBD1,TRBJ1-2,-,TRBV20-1,TGCAGTGCTTACGACAGGGGGCTTAGTGGCTACACCTTC,CSAYDRGLSGYTF
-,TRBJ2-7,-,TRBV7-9,TGTGCCAGCAGCTTAGGCCAGGTAGGCTACGAGCAGTACTTC,CASSLGQVGYEQYF
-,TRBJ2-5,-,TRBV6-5,TGTGCCAGCGTAGCCCTATCTGGGACCCAGTACTTC,CASVALSGTQYF
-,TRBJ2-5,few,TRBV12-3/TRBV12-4,TGTGCCAGCAGTTTCTCGGCTAGCGCTGAAGAGACCCAGTACTTC,CASSFSASAEETQYF
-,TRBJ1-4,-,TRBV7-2,TGTGCCAGCAGCTTAGGGGGAAGGGTAATTCTGGGTGAAAAACTGTTTTTT,CASSLGGRVILGEKLFF
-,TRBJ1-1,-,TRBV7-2,TGTGCCAGCAGCCGGGGAGTGGGCATGAACACTGAAGCTTTCTTT,CASSRGVGMNTEAFF
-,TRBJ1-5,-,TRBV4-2,TGTGCCAGCAGCCAAGAGAAGGGGCTTCAGCCCCAGCATTTT,CASSQEKGLQPQHF
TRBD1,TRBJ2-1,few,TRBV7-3,TGTGCCAGCAGCTCAACAGGGGTATTTTACAATGAGCAGTTCTTC,CASSSTGVFYNEQFF
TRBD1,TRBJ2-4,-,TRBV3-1,TGTGCCCTCAGCGCCGGGACAGGGGGTTTAAGGATAGGGGACATTCAGTACTTC,CALSAGTGGLRIGDIQYF
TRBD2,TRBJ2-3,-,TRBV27,TGTGCCAGCAGTTTGTCGGCGGGGGTGCAAAATACGCAGTATTTT,CASSLSAGVQNTQYF
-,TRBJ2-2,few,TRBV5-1,TGCGCCAGCAGCGTCCGTGCCGGGGAGCTGTTTTTT,CASSVRAGELFF
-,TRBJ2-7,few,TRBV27,TGTGCCAGCGGATTGGGCCCGGGCGAGCAGTACTTC,CASGLGPGEQYF
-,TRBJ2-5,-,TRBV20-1,TGCAGTGCTCTCCAAGGGGGTTTCGCGGGAGAGACCCAGTACTTC,CSALQGGFAGETQYF
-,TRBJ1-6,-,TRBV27,TGTGCCAGCAGTCCCATTAATTCACCCCTCCACTTT,CASSPINSPLHF
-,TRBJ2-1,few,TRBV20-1,TGCAGTGCTAGAGCGGCGAATCTCGACAATGAGCAGTTCTTC,CSARAANLDNEQFF
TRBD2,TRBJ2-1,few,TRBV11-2,TGTGCCAGCAGCTCTAGGCATTCCGGGACTAGCGGGGGAGAACTCTACAATGAGCAGTTCTTC,CASSSRHSGTSGGELYNEQFF
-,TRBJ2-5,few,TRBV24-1,TGTGCCACCAGTGATCGGAGGGGGCCCGGGGAGACCCAGTACTTC,CATSDRRGPGETQYF
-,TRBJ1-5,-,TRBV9,TGTGCCAGCAGCGCCGGGGTGAATAGCAATCAGCCCCAGCATTTT,CASSAGVNSNQPQHF
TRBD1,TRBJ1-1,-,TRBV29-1,TGCAGCGTCGTCCTGGACAGGGTCGGTGAAGCTTTCTTT,CSVVLDRVGEAFF
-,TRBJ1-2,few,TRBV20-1,TGCAGTGCTTGGACGGACTATGGCTACACCTTC,CSAWTDYGYTF
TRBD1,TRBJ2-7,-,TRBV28,TGTGCCAGCAGTCCTCCGGGACAGGGTTACTACGAGCAGTACTTC,CASSPPGQGYYEQYF